A selection of T cell receptor beta chains follows, all from one sample in a study of blood T cell repertoires in COVID-19. The protocol was immunoSEQ multiplex PCR, while the TCRdb copy is restricted to in-frame clones and leaves out a portion. Of 250,000 to 350,000 clones detected, around 87% appear once; the ten largest clones hold roughly 4.3%. Sequenced sample: PBMCs or T cells enriched from blood (not recorded which). Source of these receptors: a woman in her late teens or twenties with acute COVID-19. Both conserved end residues are part of each CDR3. Fields, in order: V gene, clone size, D gene, J gene, CDR3 protein, CDR3 DNA. A D gene is named only where the DNA matches it firmly. The size entry is marked missing in some rows and otherwise reads once, few, many or a size class.

TRBV6-1	NA	NA	TRBJ1-5	CASSEAHRQPQHF	TGTGCCAGCAGTGAAGCTCACCGGCAGCCCCAGCATTTT
TRBV19	NA	NA	TRBJ2-2	CASSIDWWSGQNTGELFF	TGTGCCAGTAGTATAGATTGGTGGAGCGGGCAGAACACCGGGGAGCTGTTTTTT
TRBV28	NA	NA	TRBJ1-2	CASRSTGLGGYTF	TGTGCCAGCAGGTCCACAGGGCTGGGCGGCTACACCTTC
TRBV27	NA	TRBD1	TRBJ1-2	CASARDRGRYGYTF	TGTGCCAGCGCTCGCGACAGGGGGAGATATGGCTACACCTTC
TRBV28	NA	TRBD1	TRBJ1-3	CASSSQTGGSGNTIYF	TGTGCCAGCAGTTCGCAGACAGGGGGCTCTGGAAACACCATATATTTT
TRBV7-9	NA	NA	TRBJ1-2	CASSRTPARESYGYTF	TGTGCCAGCAGCCGCACACCAGCCAGGGAAAGCTATGGCTACACCTTC
TRBV28	NA	TRBD1	TRBJ2-7	CASSFPGQGAYEQYF	TGTGCCAGCAGTTTTCCGGGACAGGGGGCCTACGAGCAGTACTTC
TRBV30	NA	NA	TRBJ2-7	CAWSQRLPYEQYF	TGTGCCTGGAGCCAACGGTTACCCTACGAGCAGTACTTC
TRBV5-5	NA	NA	TRBJ2-3	CASSFRVPDTQYF	TGTGCCAGCAGCTTCAGGGTCCCAGATACGCAGTATTTT
TRBV12-3/TRBV12-4	NA	NA	TRBJ2-7	CASSFDRSYEQYF	TGTGCCAGCAGTTTTGACAGGTCCTACGAGCAGTACTTC
TRBV28	NA	TRBD1	TRBJ1-2	CASSLPGQSNYGYTF	TGTGCCAGCAGTTTGCCGGGACAGAGTAACTATGGCTACACCTTC
TRBV2	NA	NA	TRBJ2-7	CASSEISVADLPYEQYF	TGTGCCAGCAGTGAAATTTCGGTGGCAGACTTGCCCTACGAGCAGTACTTC
TRBV27	NA	TRBD1	TRBJ1-6	CASSFGQGLWGSPLHF	TGTGCCAGCAGTTTCGGACAGGGACTTTGGGGTTCACCCCTCCACTTT
TRBV29-1	NA	NA	TRBJ2-7	CSVMPEGDYAYEQYF	TGCAGCGTGATGCCCGAGGGGGACTACGCCTACGAGCAGTACTTC
TRBV12-3/TRBV12-4	once	NA	TRBJ1-1	CASSVRLNTEAFF	TGTGCCAGCAGTGTCCGTTTGAACACTGAAGCTTTCTTT
TRBV5-5	NA	NA	TRBJ2-2	CASSFLASNTGELFF	TGTGCCAGCAGCTTCCTAGCTTCGAACACCGGGGAGCTGTTTTTT
TRBV7-8	NA	TRBD1	TRBJ1-2	CASSLLAGQGLGYGYTF	TGTGCCAGCAGCTTATTGGCGGGACAGGGCTTGGGCTATGGCTACACCTTC
TRBV25-1	NA	NA	TRBJ1-2	CASSELREGYTF	TGTGCCAGCAGTGAATTACGGGAGGGCTACACCTTC
TRBV6-4	NA	NA	TRBJ1-2	CASRQPPNYGYTF	TGTGCCAGCAGACAGCCCCCCAACTATGGCTACACCTTC
TRBV18	NA	NA	TRBJ2-2	CASSPPYDTNTGELFF	TGTGCCAGCTCACCACCTTACGACACGAACACCGGGGAGCTGTTTTTT
TRBV3-1/TRBV3-2	NA	TRBD2	TRBJ2-7	CASSPPGGSLSYEQYF	TGTGCCAGCAGCCCCCCGGGGGGGTCCCTCTCCTACGAGCAGTACTTC
TRBV3-1/TRBV3-2	NA	TRBD2	TRBJ2-7	CASSQDLTGLANSYEQYF	TGTGCCAGCAGCCAAGATCTAACTGGACTAGCAAACTCCTACGAGCAGTACTTC
TRBV29-1	NA	NA	TRBJ2-7	CSVAGGTQGYEQYF	TGCAGCGTTGCCGGCGGGACCCAAGGCTACGAGCAGTACTTC
TRBV5-1	NA	NA	TRBJ2-7	CASSAGSYEQYF	TGCGCCAGCAGCGCGGGCTCCTACGAGCAGTACTTC
TRBV5-5	NA	NA	TRBJ1-1	CASLRRADEAFF	TGTGCCAGCCTACGGCGGGCGGATGAAGCTTTCTTT
TRBV24-1	once	TRBD2	TRBJ2-5	CATSDLPGLAGGETQYF	TGTGCCACCAGTGATTTGCCGGGACTAGCGGGAGGAGAGACCCAGTACTTC
TRBV5-1	NA	TRBD2	TRBJ2-1	CASSFSSGLTYNEQFF	TGCGCCAGCAGCTTCTCTAGCGGGCTTACCTACAATGAGCAGTTCTTC
TRBV6-5	NA	NA	TRBJ1-5	CASSLDGVSNQPQHF	TGTGCCAGCAGCCTAGACGGGGTTAGCAATCAGCCCCAGCATTTT
TRBV30	once	TRBD2	TRBJ2-3	CAWSGGDWTDTQYF	TGTGCCTGGTCGGGGGGGGATTGGACAGATACGCAGTATTTT
TRBV20-1	NA	NA	TRBJ1-1	CSSGQDTEAFF	TGCAGTTCAGGGCAGGACACTGAAGCTTTCTTT
TRBV28	once	NA	TRBJ2-2	CASTLTTVAPNTGELFF	TGTGCCAGCACCCTAACCACCGTAGCGCCCAACACCGGGGAGCTGTTTTTT
TRBV7-9	NA	TRBD1	TRBJ2-7	CASSPQGASSYEQYF	TGTGCCAGCAGCCCGCAGGGGGCGAGCTCCTACGAGCAGTACTTC
TRBV6-1	once	NA	TRBJ1-2	CASSDGGSYGYTF	TGTGCCAGCAGTGATGGAGGAAGCTATGGCTACACCTTC
TRBV30	NA	NA	TRBJ1-1	CAWSVGVEAFF	TGTGCCTGGAGTGTAGGAGTTGAAGCTTTCTTT
TRBV24-1	NA	TRBD2	TRBJ2-7	CATGEGSSYEQYF	TGTGCCACCGGGGAGGGGAGCTCCTACGAGCAGTACTTC
TRBV7-9	NA	NA	TRBJ1-1	CASSFFLTENTEAFF	TGTGCCAGCAGCTTCTTTCTGACAGAAAACACTGAAGCTTTCTTT
TRBV20-1	NA	NA	TRBJ2-1	CSASPLLYYNEQFF	TGCAGTGCTAGTCCCCTCCTCTACTACAATGAGCAGTTCTTC
TRBV28	NA	TRBD2	TRBJ2-3	CASSLLGTSGGLGTDTQYF	TGTGCCAGCAGTTTATTAGGGACTAGCGGGGGGCTAGGCACAGATACGCAGTATTTT
TRBV28	few	NA	TRBJ2-5	CASTRPDTLSMKTQYF	TGTGCCAGCACCCGTCCGGACACACTATCGATGAAGACCCAGTACTTC
TRBV9	NA	TRBD2	TRBJ2-7	CASSHGRGGYEQYF	TGTGCCAGCAGCCACGGGCGGGGGGGCTACGAGCAGTACTTC
TRBV5-1	NA	NA	TRBJ2-2	CASSLADREDTGELFF	TGCGCCAGCAGCTTGGCCGACAGGGAGGACACCGGGGAGCTGTTTTTT
TRBV7-9	NA	NA	TRBJ2-2	CASSFVRGLVGELFF	TGTGCCAGCAGCTTCGTACGGGGGTTGGTCGGGGAGCTGTTTTTT
TRBV9	NA	TRBD2	TRBJ2-1	CASSADLAASYNEQFF	TGTGCCAGCAGCGCAGACCTAGCGGCTTCCTACAATGAGCAGTTCTTC
TRBV6-5	NA	NA	TRBJ1-2	CASSYSSAKGYGYTF	TGTGCCAGCAGTTACAGTTCCGCGAAGGGGTATGGCTACACCTTC
TRBV6-1	NA	TRBD1	TRBJ1-1	CASAGQGWTEAFF	TGTGCCAGCGCCGGACAGGGGTGGACTGAAGCTTTCTTT